This TCR beta chain was sequenced in a study of CD8 T cells in ankylosing spondylitis (dated by TCRdb to about 2017). About the full investigation: The study profiled T cell receptor beta repertoires in healthy donors and ankylosing spondylitis patients to find disease-linked TCR variants. Peripheral blood was sampled, and synovial fluid was also collected from ankylosing spondylitis patients. The full study cohort comprised 25 ankylosing spondylitis patients and 85 to 120 healthy donors. The investigation overall reported the following: The disease-linked clones were reported to be significantly enriched in matched synovial fluid samples from ankylosing spondylitis patients. In peripheral blood, the disease-linked clones were found at relatively low frequencies and had a CD8+ phenotype. Some motif variants had previously been reported in the synovial fluid and blood of reactive arthritis patients, which suggests shared mechanisms of disease initiation. Blood from ankylosing spondylitis patients appeared to be characterized by a TCR beta motif composed of several highly homologous amino acid variants.

This clonotype appeared many times. Its recognized antigen is unknown. The record has no base qualities; no much larger clone is one base away. Its CDR3 holds 12 amino acids, cysteine through phenylalanine. Of the read, only the CDR3 DNA is kept; its 36 bases are in frame from base 1. A distance of 11 bases separates the germline ends of V and J, which lose 6 bases and 3 bases respectively. Based on the germline V gene (reference sequence), the CDR1 and CDR2 sequences are DFQATT and SNEGSKA. The sequencer was an Illumina HiSeq 2500. Quantitative 5'-RACE with molecular barcodes was used to prepare TCR beta libraries. As for the authors' bioinformatics: A new computational method, built on a probabilistic model of VDJ rearrangement, was used to identify disease-linked TCR variants. TCRdb's own reprocessing of the public reads used fastp at Q25 and MiXCR and kept productive beta chains. For every CDR3 protein sequence, its rows merge into one entry that carries the most common genes and DNA. V and J calls and clone size were set by TCRdb, not the authors. The table for this sample lists more than 500,000 distinct CDR3 sequences; about 5% of them were counted only once. Under 4.5% of the sample is taken by the ten largest.

The V gene is TRBV20-1 and the J gene is TRBJ1-2; D gene: possibly TRBD1, on 5 matching bases. The sample comprised blood, either unsorted or a sorted T cell fraction (not recorded which). The origin of this receptor is a male donor with ankylosing spondylitis. The DNA sequence follows: TGCAGTGCATCCCGACAGCACTATGGCTACACCTTC. Its product reads: CSASRQHYGYTF.